This TCR beta chain is from a study of regulatory T cells in long-lasting Graves disease. General study findings and limits: Under persistent disease, TRBV28, TRBJ1-2 and TRBJ2-5 were used preferentially.

The V end lost 3 bases, the J end lost 6 bases, and 12 bases lay between the germline ends. The CDR3 runs to 15 residues. Germline CDR1 reads LNHDA; CDR2 reads SQIVND (reference sequence). Time point denoted: persistent/refractory GD, antithyroid drugs over 5 years with positive TRAb. From PBMCs, RNA was extracted and then used to make the TCR library. Clinicians diagnosed Graves' disease using American Thyroid Association guidelines. On this clonotype itself: Its target is not known.

iRepertoire HTBI primers and Arm-PCR of CDR3 regions built TCR beta libraries. One entry per CDR3 protein, called by TCRdb with MiXCR from the multiplex PCR reads. The sample yields around 450,000 distinct CDR3 sequences, roughly a fifth seen once. V gene TRBV19 combines with J gene TRBJ1-6, with D possibly being TRBD1 (5 bases). The sequence was obtained from a female donor with Graves disease. The material was peripheral blood mononuclear cells (PBMCs), obtained when the disease was refractory, from a patient treated with antithyroid drugs. CDR3 DNA sequence: TGTGCCAGTAGTATTGGGGCGGCACTTAATTCACCCCTCCACTTT. Its protein product is CASSIGAALNSPLHF.